The text below deals with one T cell receptor (beta chain). Antigen: not known. This entry is derived from a study of T cell responses to AZD1222 COVID-19 vaccine. General study points: Of spike-specific TCRs, nearly half reportedly target regions left unmutated in variants. The study found vaccine-associated CD4 TCRs spanning spike, dominant at 160-218 and 743-854.

The CDR3 covers 15 residues. The germline CDR1 and CDR2 sequences are LGHNA and YNFKEQ. Trimming at V came to 4 bases and at J to 3 bases, leaving 8 bases not matched to a gene. Produced via immunoSEQ multiplex PCR; TCRdb's table is partial and in-frame only. The data contain over 95,000 clones, roughly nine tenths of them seen just once; the ten biggest clones take up 4% to 5.5%. V and J are TRBV4-2 and TRBJ1-2, with 7 positions matching TRBD1. The origin of this receptor is an adult in good health. This material consisted of peripheral blood, taken on day 0 of AZD1222 vaccination. The CDR3 loop reads CASSLLTGSDYGYTF. In nucleotides, the CDR3 is TGTGCCAGCAGCCTCCTGACAGGGTCAGACTATGGCTACACCTTC.